These 4 T cell receptor beta chains were sequenced from one sample in a study of response to subunit inactivated influenza vaccine. TCRdb used MiXCR to reprocess the RT-PCR reads, holding one entry per CDR3 protein. Of about 650,000 distinct CDR3 sequences detected, approximately 14% appear once; the ten largest clones hold roughly 11%. The sequencing here drew on PBMCs from blood, taken 12 days after vaccination. The receptors were sampled from a man aged 50 or older who received an inactivated influenza vaccine.

This clonotype was seen more than once but under ten times. This chain uses TRBV4-2 with TRBJ2-7; D remains ambiguous. In germline, CDR1 is LGHNA, CDR2 YNFKEQ. Trimming took 0 bases from V and 1 from J, leaving 7 bases between them. This CDR3 comprises 14 residues. CDR3 sequence reads: CASSQDDSSYEQYF. CDR3 nucleotides: TGTGCCAGCAGCCAAGATGACTCGTCCTACGAGCAGTACTTC.

Details on this clonotype: A read error may produce the germline difference seen at one junction end. The rearrangement uses TRBV24-1 and TRBJ2-2; D may be TRBD2 (5 bases). Germline V gene sequence: CDR1 KGHDR, CDR2 SFDVKD. This CDR3 region has 16 residues. The CDR3: CATSDLLGSNTGELFF. The CDR3 DNA reads as TGTGCCACCAGTGATTTGCTCGGCAGCAACACCGGGGAGCTTTTTTTT.

This clonotype was recorded a few times. This sequence joins TRBV6-1 and TRBJ2-7; D may be TRBD2 (6 bases). Germline V gives CDR1 MNHNS, CDR2 SASEGT. This CDR3 is built from 15 residues. Trimming cost V 4 bases and J 1 base, with 14 bases left between them. The chain's CDR3 is CASSGPGLRSYEQYF. The CDR3 DNA reads TGTGCCAGCAGTGGACCGGGACTGAGGTCCTACGAGCAGTACTTC.

This clonotype was seen repeatedly, ten times or more. V and J are TRBV7-2 and TRBJ2-1; 7 positions agree with TRBD2. Germline CDR1 and CDR2: SGHTA and FQGNSA. The CDR3 runs to 13 residues. Unmatched junction bases numbered 8, after V lost 1 base and J lost 14 bases. CDR3 loop: CASSLEVGREEFF. CDR3 nucleotides: TGTGCCAGCAGCTTAGAAGTGGGGAGGGAGGAGTTCTTC.